This T cell receptor (beta chain) was identified in a study of blood T cell repertoires in COVID-19. Study-wide background: Samples came from the United States, Italy and Spain, spanning acute and convalescent COVID-19.

Patients of the Seattle cohort, enrolled during active infection, were followed longitudinally. How the authors handled the data: Nucleated cell number was recorded as an estimate derived from reference gene primer amplification. Method: immunoSEQ multiplex PCR; TCRdb's copy keeps in-frame clones and lacks some. D and trimming come from the DNA, and the V and J calls and clone size come from that table. Counted here are roughly 140,000 clones, approximately 84% occurring once; the ten biggest clones make up roughly 8%. The germline V gene encodes CDR1 KGHDR and CDR2 SFDVKD. V was clipped by 1 base and J by 8 bases, with 11 bases between them. The CDR3 sequence is 14 residues long.

Source material: peripheral blood. The clonotype comes from a woman aged 55-69 years with COVID-19, enrolled during active disease. The chain joins TRBV24-1 to TRBJ2-1, with D possibly being TRBD2 (6 bases). The CDR3: CATSDLASEDEQFF. DNA of the CDR3: TGTGCCACCAGTGATTTAGCTAGCGAGGATGAGCAGTTCTTC.